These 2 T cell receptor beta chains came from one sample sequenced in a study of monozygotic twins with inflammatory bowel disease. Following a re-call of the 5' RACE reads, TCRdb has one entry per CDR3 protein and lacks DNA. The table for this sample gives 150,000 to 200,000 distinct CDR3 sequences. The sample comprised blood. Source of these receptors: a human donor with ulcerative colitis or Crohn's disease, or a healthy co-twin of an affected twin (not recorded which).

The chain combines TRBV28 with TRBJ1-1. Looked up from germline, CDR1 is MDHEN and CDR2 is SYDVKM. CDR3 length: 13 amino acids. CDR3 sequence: CASSLERYTEAFF. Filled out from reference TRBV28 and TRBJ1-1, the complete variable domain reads DVKVTQSSRYLVKRTGEKVFLECVQDMDHENMFWYRQDPGLGLRLIYFSYDVKMKEKGDIPEGYSVSREKKERFSLILESASTNQTSMYLCASSLERYTEAFFGQGTRLTVV.

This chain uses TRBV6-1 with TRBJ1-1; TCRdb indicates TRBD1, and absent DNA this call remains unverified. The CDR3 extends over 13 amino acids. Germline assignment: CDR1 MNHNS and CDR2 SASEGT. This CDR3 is CASTRGPGTEAFF.